This paragraph covers one T cell receptor beta chain sequence. With 7 bases clipped from V and 9 bases from J, the junction kept 10 bases outside the gene matches. CDR3 size: 14 residues. Germline V gives CDR1 MNHEY, CDR2 SMNVEV (reference sequence). As processed by the authors: By means of reference gene primer amplification, nucleated cell counts were estimated. TCRdb's copy holds only in-frame clones and misses some; the assay was immunoSEQ multiplex PCR. V, J and clone size reflect that table, while D and trimming were determined from the DNA. The repertoire holds fewer than 80,000 clones, with 80% to 95% as singletons. This sample was included in a study of blood T cell repertoires in COVID-19. Background on the study: Specimens from acute and convalescent COVID-19 originated in the United States, Italy and Spain. The cDNA or gDNA used as material had been derived from T cells, B-cell-depleted T cells, or PBMCs.

The clonotype was recovered from a human donor in a cohort sampled during active COVID-19. Sample: peripheral blood. This chain joins TRBV27 and TRBJ2-4; 9 bases fit TRBD1. CDR3 bases: TGTGCCAGCACCCCGGGACAGGGAGAGGGCATTCAGTACTTC. It is translated as CASTPGQGEGIQYF.